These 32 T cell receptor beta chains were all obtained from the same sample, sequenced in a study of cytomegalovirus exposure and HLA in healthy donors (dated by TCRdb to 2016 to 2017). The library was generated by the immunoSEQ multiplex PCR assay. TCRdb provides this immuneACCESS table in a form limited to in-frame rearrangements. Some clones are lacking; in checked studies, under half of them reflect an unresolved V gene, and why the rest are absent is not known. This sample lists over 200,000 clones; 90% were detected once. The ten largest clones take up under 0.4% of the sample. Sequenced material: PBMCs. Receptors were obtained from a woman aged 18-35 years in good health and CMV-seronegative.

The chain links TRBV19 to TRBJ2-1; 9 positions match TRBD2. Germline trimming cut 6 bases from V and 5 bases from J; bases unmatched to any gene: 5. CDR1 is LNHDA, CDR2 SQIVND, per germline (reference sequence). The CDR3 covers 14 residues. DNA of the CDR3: TGTGCCAGTAGCAAGCGGGGGGCCGACAATGAGCAGTTCTTC. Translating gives CASSKRGADNEQFF.

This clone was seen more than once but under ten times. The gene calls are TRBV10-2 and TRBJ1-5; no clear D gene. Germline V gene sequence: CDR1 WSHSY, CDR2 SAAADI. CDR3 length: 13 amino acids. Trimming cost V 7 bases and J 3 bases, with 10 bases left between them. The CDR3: CASTYDYNQPQHF. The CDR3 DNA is TGCGCCAGCACGTACGACTACAATCAGCCCCAGCATTTT.

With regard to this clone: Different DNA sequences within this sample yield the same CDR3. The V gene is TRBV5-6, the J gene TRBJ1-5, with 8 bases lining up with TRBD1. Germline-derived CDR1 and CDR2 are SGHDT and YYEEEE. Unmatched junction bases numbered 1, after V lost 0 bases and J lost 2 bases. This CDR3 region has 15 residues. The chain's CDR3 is CASSLAGQGNQPQHF. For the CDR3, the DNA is TGTGCCAGCAGCTTGGCGGGACAGGGCAATCAGCCCCAGCATTTT.

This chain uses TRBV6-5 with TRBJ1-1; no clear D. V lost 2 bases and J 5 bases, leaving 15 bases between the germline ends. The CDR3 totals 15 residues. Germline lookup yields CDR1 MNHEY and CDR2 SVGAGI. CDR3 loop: CASSYRPEGSTEAFF. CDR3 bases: TGTGCCAGCAGTTACCGCCCGGAGGGATCTACTGAAGCTTTCTTT.

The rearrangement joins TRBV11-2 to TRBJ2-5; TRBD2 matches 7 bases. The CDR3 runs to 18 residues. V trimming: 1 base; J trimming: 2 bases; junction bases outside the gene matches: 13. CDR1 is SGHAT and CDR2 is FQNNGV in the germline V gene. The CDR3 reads CASSLVEGWVGGQETQYF. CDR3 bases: TGTGCCAGCAGCTTAGTAGAGGGGTGGGTCGGGGGGCAAGAGACCCAGTACTTC.

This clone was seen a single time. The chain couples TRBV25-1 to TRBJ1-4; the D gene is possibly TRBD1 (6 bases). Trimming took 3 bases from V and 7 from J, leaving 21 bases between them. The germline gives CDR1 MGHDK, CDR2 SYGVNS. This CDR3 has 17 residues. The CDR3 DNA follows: TGTGCCAGCAGTGATTCCGGGGGGGGGCCAATTAGTGAAAAACTGTTTTTT. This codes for CASSDSGGGPISEKLFF.

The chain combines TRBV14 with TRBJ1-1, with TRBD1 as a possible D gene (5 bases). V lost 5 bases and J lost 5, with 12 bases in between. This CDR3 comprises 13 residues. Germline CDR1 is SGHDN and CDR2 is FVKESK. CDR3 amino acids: CASSRGRATEAFF. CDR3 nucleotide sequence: TGTGCCAGCAGCAGGGGTCGCGCTACTGAAGCTTTCTTT.

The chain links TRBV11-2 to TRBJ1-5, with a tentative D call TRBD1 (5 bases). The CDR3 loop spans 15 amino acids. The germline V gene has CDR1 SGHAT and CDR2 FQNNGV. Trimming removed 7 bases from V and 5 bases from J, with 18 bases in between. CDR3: CASTPGRRVDQPQHF. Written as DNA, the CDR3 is TGTGCCAGCACCCCCGGCCGCAGGGTCGATCAGCCCCAGCATTTT.

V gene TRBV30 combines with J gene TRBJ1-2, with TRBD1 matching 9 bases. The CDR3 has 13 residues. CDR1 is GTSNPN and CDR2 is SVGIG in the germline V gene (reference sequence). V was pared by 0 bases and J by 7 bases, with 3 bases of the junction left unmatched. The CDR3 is CAWSVQGASGYTF. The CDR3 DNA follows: TGTGCCTGGAGTGTACAGGGGGCGAGTGGCTACACCTTC.

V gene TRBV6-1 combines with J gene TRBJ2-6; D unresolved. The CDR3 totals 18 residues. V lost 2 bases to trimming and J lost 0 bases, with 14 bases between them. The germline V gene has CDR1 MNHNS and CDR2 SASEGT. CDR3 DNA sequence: TGTGCCAGCAGTGAATGGTCAGCCCGACACTCTGGGGCCAACGTCCTGACTTTC. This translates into CASSEWSARHSGANVLTF.

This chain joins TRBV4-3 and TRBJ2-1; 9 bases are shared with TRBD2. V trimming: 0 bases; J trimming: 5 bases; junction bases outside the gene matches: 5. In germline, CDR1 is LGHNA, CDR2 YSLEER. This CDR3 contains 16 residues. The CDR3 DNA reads TGCGCCAGCAGCCAAGATAGGCTAGCGGGGAACAATGAGCAGTTCTTC. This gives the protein CASSQDRLAGNNEQFF.

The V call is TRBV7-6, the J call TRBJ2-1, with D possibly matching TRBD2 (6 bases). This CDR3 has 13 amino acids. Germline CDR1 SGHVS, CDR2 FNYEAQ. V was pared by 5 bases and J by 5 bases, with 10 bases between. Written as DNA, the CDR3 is TGTGCCAGCAGCCCCGGACTAAACAATGAGCAGTTCTTC. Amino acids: CASSPGLNNEQFF.

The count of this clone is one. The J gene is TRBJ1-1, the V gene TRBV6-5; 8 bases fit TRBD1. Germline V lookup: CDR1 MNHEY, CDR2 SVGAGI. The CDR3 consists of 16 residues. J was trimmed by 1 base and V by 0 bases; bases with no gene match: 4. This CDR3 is CASSYSTGVSNTEAFF. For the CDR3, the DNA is TGTGCCAGCAGTTACTCGACAGGGGTTTCGAACACTGAAGCTTTCTTT.

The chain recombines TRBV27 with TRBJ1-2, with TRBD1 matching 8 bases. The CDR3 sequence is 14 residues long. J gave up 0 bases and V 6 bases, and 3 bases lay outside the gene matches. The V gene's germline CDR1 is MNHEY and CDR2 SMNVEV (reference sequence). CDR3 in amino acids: CASSPDRANYGYTF. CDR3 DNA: TGTGCCAGCAGCCCGGACAGGGCTAACTATGGCTACACCTTC.

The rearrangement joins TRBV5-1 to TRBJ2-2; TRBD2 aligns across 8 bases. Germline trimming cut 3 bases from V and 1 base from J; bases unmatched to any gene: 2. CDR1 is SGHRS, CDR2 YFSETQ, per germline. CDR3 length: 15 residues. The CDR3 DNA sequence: TGCGCCAGCAGCTGGAGCGGGGGGAACACCGGGGAGCTGTTTTTT. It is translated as CASSWSGGNTGELFF.

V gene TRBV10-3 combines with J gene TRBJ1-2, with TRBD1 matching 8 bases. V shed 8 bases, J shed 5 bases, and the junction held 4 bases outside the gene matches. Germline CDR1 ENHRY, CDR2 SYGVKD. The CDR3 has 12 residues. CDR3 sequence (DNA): TGTGCCATCGTGACAGGGGTTTATGGCTACACCTTC. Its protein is CAIVTGVYGYTF.

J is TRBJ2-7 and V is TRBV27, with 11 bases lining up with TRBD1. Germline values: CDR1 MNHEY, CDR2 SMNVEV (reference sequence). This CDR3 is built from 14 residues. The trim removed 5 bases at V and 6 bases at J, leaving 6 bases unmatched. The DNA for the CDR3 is TGTGCCAGCAGTCCTGGACAGGGGGCGGGCGAGCAGTACGTC. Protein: CASSPGQGAGEQYV.

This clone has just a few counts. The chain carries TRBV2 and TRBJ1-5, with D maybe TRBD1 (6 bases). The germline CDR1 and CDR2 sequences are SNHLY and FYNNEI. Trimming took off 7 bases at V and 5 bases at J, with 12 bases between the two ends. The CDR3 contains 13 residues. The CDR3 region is CASKADSDQPQHF. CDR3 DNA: TGTGCCAGCAAGGCGGACAGCGATCAGCCCCAGCATTTT. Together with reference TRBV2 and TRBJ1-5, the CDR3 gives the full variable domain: EPEVTQTPSHQVTQMGQEVILRCVPISNHLYFYWYRQILGQKVEFLVSFYNNEISEKSEIFDDQFSVERPDGSNFTLKIRSTKLEDSAMYFCASKADSDQPQHFGDGTRLSIL.

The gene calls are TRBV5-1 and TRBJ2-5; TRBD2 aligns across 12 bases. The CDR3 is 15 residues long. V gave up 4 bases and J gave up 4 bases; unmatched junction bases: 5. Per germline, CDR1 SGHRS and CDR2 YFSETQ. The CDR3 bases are TGCGCCAGCAGCCCTAGCGGGGGGGCCCGAGAGACCCAGTACTTC. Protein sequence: CASSPSGGARETQYF. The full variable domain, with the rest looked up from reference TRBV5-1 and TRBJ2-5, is KAGVTQTPRYLIKTRGQQVTLSCSPISGHRSVSWYQQTPGQGLQFLFEYFSETQRNKGNFPGRFSGRQFSNSRSEMNVSTLELGDSALYLCASSPSGGARETQYFGPGTRLLVL.

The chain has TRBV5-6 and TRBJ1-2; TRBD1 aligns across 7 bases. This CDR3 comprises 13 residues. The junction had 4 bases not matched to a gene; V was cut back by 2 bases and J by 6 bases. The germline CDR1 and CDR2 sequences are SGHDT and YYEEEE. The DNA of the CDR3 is TGTGCCAGCAGCTTACAGGGGCTCGATGGCTACACCTTC. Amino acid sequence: CASSLQGLDGYTF. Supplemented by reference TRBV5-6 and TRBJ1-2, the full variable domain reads DAGVTQSPTHLIKTRGQQVTLRCSPKSGHDTVSWYQQALGQGPQFIFQYYEEEERQRGNFPDRFSGHQFPNYSSELNVNALLLGDSALYLCASSLQGLDGYTFGSGTRLTVV.

CDR3 DNA sequence: TGTGCCAGCAGTTACGGGACTCCAAAAGAGACCCAGTACTTC. Its protein is CASSYGTPKETQYF. V and J are TRBV6-5 and TRBJ2-5; D perhaps matches TRBD2 (6 bases). Trimming removed 2 bases from V and 3 bases from J, with 10 bases in between. The CDR3 is 14 residues long. Germline V gene lookup returns CDR1 MNHEY and CDR2 SVGAGI.

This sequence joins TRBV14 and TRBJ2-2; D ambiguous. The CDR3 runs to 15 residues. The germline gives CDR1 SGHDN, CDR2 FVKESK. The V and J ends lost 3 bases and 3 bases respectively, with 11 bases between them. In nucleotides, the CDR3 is TGTGCCAGCAGCCACGCCCGGAGAGACACCGGGGAGCTGTTTTTT. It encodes CASSHARRDTGELFF.

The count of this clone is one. The CDR3: CASQGQVNTEAFF. The CDR3 DNA reads as TGTGCCAGCCAAGGACAGGTGAACACTGAAGCTTTCTTT. The chain combines TRBV27 with TRBJ1-1; TRBD1 matches 7 bases. V trimming: 8 bases; J trimming: 0 bases; junction bases outside the gene matches: 3. This CDR3 region has 13 residues. CDR1 MNHEY and CDR2 SMNVEV come from the germline V gene (reference sequence).

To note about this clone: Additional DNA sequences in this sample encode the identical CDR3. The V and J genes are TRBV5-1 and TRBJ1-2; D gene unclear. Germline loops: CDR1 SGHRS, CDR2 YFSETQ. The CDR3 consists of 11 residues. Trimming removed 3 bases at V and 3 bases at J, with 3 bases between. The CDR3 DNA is TGCGCCAGCAGCTCCGACTATGGCTACACCTTC. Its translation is CASSSDYGYTF.

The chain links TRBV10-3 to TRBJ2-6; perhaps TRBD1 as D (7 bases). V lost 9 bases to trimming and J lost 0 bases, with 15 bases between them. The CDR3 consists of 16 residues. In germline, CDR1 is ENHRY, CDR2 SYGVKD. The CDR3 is CAIGGTVTSGANVLTF. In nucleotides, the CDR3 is TGTGCCATAGGAGGGACAGTAACCTCTGGGGCCAACGTCCTGACTTTC.

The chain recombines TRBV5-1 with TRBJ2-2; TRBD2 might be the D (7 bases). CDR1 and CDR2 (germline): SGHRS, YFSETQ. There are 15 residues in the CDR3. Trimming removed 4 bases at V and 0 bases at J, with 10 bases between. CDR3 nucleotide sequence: TGCGCCAGCAGCCCCGGGGGGCCGAACACCGGGGAGCTGTTTTTT. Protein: CASSPGGPNTGELFF.

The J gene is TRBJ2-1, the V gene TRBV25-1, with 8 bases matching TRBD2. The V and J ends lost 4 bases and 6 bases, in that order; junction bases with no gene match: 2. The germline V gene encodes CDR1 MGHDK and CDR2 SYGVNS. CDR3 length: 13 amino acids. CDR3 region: CASSAGTSNEQFF. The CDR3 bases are TGTGCCAGCAGTGCCGGGACTAGCAATGAGCAGTTCTTC.

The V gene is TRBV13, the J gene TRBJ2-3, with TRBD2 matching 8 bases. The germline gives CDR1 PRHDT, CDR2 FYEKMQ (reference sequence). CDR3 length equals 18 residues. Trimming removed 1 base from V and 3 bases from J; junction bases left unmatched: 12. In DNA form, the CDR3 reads TGTGCCAGCAGCTTAGCGTCGTTGGCGGGGGGCTGGACAGATACGCAGTATTTT. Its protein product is CASSLASLAGGWTDTQYF.

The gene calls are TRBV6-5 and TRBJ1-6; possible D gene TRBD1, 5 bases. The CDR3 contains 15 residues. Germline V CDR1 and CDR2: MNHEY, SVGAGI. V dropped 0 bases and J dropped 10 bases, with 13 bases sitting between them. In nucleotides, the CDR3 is TGTGCCAGCAGTTACTCGGCAGGGATAGGATCACCCCTCCACTTT. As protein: CASSYSAGIGSPLHF.

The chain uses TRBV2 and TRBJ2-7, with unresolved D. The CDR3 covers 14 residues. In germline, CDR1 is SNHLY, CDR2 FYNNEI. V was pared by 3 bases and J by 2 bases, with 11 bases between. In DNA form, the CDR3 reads TGTGCCAGCAGTGACAGGATCCTGACCTACGAGCAGTACTTC. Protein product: CASSDRILTYEQYF.

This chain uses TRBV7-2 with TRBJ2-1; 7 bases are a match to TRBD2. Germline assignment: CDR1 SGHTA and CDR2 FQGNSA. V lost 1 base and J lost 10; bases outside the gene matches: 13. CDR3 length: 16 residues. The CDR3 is CASSLVTGGGLTEQFF. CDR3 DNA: TGTGCCAGCAGCTTAGTAACGGGGGGAGGGTTAACCGAGCAGTTCTTC.

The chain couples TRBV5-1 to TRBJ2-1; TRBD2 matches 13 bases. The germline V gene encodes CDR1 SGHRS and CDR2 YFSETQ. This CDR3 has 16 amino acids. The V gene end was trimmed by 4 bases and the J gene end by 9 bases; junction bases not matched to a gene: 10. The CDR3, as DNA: TGCGCCAGCAGCCGAGAACTAGCGGGGGGGCCTATTGAGCAGTTCTTC. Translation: CASSRELAGGPIEQFF.